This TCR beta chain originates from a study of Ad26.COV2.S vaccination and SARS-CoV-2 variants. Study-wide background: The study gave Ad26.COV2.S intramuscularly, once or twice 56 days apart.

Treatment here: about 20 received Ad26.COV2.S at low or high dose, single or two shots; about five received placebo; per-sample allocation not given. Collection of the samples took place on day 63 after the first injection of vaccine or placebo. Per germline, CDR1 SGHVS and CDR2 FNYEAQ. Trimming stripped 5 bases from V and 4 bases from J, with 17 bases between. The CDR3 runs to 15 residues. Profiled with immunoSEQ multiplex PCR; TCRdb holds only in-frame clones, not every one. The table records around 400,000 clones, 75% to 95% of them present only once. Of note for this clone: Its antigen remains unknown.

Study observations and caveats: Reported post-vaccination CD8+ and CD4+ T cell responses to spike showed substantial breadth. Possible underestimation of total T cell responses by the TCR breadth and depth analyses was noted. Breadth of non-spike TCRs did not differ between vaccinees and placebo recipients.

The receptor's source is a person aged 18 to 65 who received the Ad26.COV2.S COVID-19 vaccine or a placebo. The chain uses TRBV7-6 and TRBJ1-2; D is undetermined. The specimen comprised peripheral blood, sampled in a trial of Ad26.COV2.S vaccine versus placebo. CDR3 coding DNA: TGTGCCAGCAGCCCCCGGCAGTATATTCCCTATGGCTACACCTTC. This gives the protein CASSPRQYIPYGYTF.